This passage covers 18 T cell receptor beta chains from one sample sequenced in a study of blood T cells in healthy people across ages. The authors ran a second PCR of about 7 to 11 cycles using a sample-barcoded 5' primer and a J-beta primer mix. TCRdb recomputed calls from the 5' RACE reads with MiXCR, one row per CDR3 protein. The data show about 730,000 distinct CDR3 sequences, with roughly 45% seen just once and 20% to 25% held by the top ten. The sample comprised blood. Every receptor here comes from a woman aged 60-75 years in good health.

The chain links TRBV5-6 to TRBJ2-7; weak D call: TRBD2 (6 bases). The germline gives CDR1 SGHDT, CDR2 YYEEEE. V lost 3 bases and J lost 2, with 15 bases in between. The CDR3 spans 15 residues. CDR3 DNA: TGTGCCAGCAGCTGGGGCGGGGCGTGGCCCTACGAGCAGTACTTC. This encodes CASSWGGAWPYEQYF.

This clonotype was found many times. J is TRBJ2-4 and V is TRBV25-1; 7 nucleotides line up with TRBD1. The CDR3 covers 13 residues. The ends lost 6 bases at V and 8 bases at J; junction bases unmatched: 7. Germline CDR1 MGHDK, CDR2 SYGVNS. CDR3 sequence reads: CASSSDRLDIQYF. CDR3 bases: TGTGCCAGCAGCTCGGACAGGCTGGACATTCAGTACTTC.

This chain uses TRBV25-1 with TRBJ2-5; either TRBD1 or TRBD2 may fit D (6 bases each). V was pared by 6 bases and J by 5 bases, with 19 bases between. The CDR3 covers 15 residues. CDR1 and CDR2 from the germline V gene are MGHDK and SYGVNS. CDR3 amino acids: CASSEDRRVRETQYF. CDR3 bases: TGTGCCAGCAGCGAAGACAGGAGGGTCCGGGAGACCCAGTACTTC.

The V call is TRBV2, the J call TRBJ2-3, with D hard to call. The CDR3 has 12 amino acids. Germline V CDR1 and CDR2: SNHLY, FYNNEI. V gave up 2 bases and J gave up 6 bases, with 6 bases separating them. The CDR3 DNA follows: TGTGCCAGCAGTGAAAGTTTCGATACGCAGTATTTT. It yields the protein CASSESFDTQYF.

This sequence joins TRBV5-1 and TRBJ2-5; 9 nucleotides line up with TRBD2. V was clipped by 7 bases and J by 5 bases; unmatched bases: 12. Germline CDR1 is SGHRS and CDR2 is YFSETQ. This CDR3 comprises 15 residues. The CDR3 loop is CASGLRVAGVETQYF. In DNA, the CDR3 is TGCGCCAGCGGCCTTCGTGTAGCGGGAGTGGAGACCCAGTACTTC.

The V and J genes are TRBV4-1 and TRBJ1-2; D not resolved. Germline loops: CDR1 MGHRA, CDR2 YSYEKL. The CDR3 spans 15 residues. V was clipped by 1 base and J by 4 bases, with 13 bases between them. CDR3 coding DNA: TGCGCCAGCAGCCAAGGCCCAGGATTACCCTATGGCTACACCTTC. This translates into CASSQGPGLPYGYTF.

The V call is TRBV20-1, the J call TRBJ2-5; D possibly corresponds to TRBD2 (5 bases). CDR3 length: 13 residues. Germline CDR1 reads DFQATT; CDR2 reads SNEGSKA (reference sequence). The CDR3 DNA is TGCAGGGCCCCGGACTCCGGTAGGGAGACCCAGTACTTC. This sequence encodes CRAPDSGRETQYF.

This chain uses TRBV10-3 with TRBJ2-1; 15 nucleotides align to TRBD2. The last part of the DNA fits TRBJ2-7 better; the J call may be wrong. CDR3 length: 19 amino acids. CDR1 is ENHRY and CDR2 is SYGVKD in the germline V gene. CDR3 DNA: TGTGCCATCAGTGAGGGACTAGCGGGAGGGAGGGGTTCCTACAATGAGCAGTACTTC. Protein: CAISEGLAGGRGSYNEQYF.

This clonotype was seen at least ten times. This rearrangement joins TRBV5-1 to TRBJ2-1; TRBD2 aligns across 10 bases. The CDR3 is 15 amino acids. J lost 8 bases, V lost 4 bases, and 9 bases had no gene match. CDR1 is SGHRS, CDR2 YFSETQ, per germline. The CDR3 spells CASSDPSGGGDEQFF. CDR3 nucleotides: TGCGCCAGCAGCGACCCTAGCGGGGGCGGGGATGAGCAGTTCTTC.

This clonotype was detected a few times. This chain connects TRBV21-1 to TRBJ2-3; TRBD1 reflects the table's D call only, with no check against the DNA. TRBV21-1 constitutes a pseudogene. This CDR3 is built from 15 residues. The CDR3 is CASSNFQGYTDTQYF. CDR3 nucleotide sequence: TGTGCCAGCAGCAACTTTCAGGGGTACACAGATACGCAGTATTTT.

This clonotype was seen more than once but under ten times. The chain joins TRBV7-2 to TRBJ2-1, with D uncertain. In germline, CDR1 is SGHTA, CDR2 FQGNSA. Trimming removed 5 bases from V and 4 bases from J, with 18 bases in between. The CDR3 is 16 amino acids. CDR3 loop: CASSPLPPGQYNEQFF. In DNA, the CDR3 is TGTGCCAGCAGCCCGCTACCTCCGGGCCAATACAATGAGCAGTTCTTC.

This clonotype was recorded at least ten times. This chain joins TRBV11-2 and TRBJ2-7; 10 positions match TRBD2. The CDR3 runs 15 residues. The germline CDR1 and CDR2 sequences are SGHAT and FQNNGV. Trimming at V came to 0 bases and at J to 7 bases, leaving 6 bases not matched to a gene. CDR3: CASSLEPSGGGEQYF. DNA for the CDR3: TGTGCCAGCAGCTTAGAGCCTAGCGGGGGAGGAGAGCAGTACTTC.

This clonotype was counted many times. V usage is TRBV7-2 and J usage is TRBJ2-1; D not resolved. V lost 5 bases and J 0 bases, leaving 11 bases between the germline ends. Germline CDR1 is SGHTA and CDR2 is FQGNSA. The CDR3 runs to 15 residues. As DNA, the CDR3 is TGTGCCAGCAGCCAGAGAAGCAGCTCCTACAATGAGCAGTTCTTC. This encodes CASSQRSSSYNEQFF. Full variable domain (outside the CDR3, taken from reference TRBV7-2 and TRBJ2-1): GAGVSQSPSNKVTEKGKDVELRCDPISGHTALYWYRQSLGQGLEFLIYFQGNSAPDKSGLPSDRFSAERTGGSVSTLTIQRTQQEDSAVYLCASSQRSSSYNEQFFGPGTRLTVL.

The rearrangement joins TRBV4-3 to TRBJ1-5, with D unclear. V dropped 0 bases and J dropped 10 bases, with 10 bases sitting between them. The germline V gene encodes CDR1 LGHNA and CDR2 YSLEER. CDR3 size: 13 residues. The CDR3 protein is CASSQDRGHPQHF. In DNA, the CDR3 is TGCGCCAGCAGCCAAGATCGCGGCCACCCCCAGCATTTT.

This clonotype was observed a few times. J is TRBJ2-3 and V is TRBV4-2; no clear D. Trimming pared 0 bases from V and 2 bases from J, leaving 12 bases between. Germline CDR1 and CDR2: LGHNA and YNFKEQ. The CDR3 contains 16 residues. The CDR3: CASSQDWNQITDTQYF. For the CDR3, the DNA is TGTGCCAGCAGCCAAGATTGGAATCAGATCACAGATACGCAGTATTTT.

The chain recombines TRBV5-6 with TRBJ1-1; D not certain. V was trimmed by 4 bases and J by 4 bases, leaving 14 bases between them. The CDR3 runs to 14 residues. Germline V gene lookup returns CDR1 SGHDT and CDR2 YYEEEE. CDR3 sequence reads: CASSDQRGSTEAFF. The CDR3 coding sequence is TGTGCCAGCAGCGATCAACGAGGCAGCACTGAAGCTTTCTTT.

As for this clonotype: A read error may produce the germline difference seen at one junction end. The CDR3 loop is CASGLLVAGGVLETQYF. CDR3 bases: TGTGCCAGCGGCTTGCTGGTAGCGGGAGGTGTGTTGGAGACCCAGTACTTC. The chain is built from TRBV5-6 and TRBJ2-5, with TRBD2 matching 10 bases. This CDR3 has 17 residues. In germline, CDR1 is SGHDT, CDR2 YYEEEE.

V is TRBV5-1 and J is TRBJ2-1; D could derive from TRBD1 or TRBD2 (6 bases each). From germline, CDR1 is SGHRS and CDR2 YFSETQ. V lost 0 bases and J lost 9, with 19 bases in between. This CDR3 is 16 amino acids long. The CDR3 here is CASSLGGAVKDSEQFF. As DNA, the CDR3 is TGCGCCAGCAGCTTGGGGGGGGCAGTTAAGGACAGTGAGCAGTTCTTC.